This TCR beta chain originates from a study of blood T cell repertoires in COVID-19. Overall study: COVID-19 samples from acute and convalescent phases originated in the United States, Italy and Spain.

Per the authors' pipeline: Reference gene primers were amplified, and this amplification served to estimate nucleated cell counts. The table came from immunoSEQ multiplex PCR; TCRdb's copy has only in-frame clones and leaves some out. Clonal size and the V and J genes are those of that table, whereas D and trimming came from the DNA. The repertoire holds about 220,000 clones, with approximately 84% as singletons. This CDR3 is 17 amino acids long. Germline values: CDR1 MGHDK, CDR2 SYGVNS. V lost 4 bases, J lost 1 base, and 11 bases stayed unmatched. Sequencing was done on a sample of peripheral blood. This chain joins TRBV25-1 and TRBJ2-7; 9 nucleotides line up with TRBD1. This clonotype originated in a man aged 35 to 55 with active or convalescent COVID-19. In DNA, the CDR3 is TGTGCCAGCAGTGGCCCGGGGGGACAGGGCTTGTCCTACGAGCAGTACTTC. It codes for CASSGPGGQGLSYEQYF.